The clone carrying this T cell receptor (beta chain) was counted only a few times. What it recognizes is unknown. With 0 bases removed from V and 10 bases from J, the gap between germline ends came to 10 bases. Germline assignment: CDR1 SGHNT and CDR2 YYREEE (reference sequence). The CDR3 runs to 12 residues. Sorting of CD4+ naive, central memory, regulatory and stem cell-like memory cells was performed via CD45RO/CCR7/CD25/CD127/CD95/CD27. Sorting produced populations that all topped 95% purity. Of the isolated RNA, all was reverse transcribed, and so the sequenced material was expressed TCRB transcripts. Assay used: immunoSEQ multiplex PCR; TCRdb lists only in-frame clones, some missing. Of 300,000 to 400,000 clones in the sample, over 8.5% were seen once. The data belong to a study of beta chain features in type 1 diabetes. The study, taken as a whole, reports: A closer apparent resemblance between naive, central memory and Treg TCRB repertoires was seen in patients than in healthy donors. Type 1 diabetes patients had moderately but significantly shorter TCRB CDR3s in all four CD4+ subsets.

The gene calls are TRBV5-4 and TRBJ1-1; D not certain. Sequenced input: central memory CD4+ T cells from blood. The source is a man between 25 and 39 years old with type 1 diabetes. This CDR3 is CASSLGPTTAFF. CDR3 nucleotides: TGTGCCAGCAGCTTGGGGCCGACTACAGCTTTCTTT.